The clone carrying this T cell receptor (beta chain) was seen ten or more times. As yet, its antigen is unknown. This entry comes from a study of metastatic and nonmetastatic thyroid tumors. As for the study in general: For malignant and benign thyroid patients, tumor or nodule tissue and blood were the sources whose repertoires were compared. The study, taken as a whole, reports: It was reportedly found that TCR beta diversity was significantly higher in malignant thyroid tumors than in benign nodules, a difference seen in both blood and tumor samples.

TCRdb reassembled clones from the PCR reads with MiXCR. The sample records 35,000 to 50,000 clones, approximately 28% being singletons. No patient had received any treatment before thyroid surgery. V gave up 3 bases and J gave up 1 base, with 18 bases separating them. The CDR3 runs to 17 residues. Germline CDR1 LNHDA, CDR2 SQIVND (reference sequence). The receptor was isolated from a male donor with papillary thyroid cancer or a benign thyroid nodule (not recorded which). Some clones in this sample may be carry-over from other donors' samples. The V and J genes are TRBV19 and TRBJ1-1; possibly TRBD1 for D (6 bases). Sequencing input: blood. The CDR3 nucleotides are TGTGCCAGTAGTATGGTCTGGGGGGACACCAGGAACACTGAAGCTTTCTTT. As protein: CASSMVWGDTRNTEAFF.